This TCR beta chain stems from a study of cytomegalovirus exposure and HLA in healthy donors. This CDR3 is 14 amino acids long. Germline CDR1 is MDHEN and CDR2 is SYDVKM. With 5 bases removed from V and 4 bases from J, the gap between germline ends came to 14 bases. The PCR had 60 Vbeta and 13 Jbeta primers. Libraries were prepared by immunoSEQ multiplex PCR; TCRdb keeps only in-frame clonotypes and omits some of them. Of 100,000 to 120,000 clones listed, over 65% were seen once; the top ten hold 1.3%. Study results and limitations: The authors later found HLA-associated TCR beta chains more clonally expanded than equally common others.

This clone has only one observation. What it binds is not known. V gene TRBV28 combines with J gene TRBJ1-2, with D hard to call. Sequenced: PBMCs. The receptor was derived from a woman aged 30 to 39 in good health and CMV-seronegative. CDR3 in amino acids: CASSPPGAVYGYTF. CDR3 nucleotides: TGTGCCAGCAGTCCCCCCGGAGCGGTCTATGGCTACACCTTC.